The text below deals with one T cell receptor (beta chain). This entry is derived from a study of cytomegalovirus exposure and HLA in healthy donors. 13 Jbeta primers and 60 Vbeta primers were used for the PCR. Libraries were prepared by immunoSEQ multiplex PCR; TCRdb keeps only in-frame clonotypes and omits some of them. The table has roughly 160,000 clones, about two thirds seen once. The V gene end was trimmed by 10 bases and the J gene end by 4 bases; junction bases not matched to a gene: 7. The CDR3 is 14 amino acids. Germline CDR1 reads LNHDA; CDR2 reads SQIVND (reference sequence). Specimen: PBMCs. The chain joins TRBV19 to TRBJ2-1, with 10 bases fitting TRBD2. This receptor was identified in a woman under 40 in good health and CMV-seronegative. The CDR3 DNA sequence: TGTGCCACAGAGCGGGAGGGCGGGTACAATGAGCAGTTCTTC. As protein: CATEREGGYNEQFF.